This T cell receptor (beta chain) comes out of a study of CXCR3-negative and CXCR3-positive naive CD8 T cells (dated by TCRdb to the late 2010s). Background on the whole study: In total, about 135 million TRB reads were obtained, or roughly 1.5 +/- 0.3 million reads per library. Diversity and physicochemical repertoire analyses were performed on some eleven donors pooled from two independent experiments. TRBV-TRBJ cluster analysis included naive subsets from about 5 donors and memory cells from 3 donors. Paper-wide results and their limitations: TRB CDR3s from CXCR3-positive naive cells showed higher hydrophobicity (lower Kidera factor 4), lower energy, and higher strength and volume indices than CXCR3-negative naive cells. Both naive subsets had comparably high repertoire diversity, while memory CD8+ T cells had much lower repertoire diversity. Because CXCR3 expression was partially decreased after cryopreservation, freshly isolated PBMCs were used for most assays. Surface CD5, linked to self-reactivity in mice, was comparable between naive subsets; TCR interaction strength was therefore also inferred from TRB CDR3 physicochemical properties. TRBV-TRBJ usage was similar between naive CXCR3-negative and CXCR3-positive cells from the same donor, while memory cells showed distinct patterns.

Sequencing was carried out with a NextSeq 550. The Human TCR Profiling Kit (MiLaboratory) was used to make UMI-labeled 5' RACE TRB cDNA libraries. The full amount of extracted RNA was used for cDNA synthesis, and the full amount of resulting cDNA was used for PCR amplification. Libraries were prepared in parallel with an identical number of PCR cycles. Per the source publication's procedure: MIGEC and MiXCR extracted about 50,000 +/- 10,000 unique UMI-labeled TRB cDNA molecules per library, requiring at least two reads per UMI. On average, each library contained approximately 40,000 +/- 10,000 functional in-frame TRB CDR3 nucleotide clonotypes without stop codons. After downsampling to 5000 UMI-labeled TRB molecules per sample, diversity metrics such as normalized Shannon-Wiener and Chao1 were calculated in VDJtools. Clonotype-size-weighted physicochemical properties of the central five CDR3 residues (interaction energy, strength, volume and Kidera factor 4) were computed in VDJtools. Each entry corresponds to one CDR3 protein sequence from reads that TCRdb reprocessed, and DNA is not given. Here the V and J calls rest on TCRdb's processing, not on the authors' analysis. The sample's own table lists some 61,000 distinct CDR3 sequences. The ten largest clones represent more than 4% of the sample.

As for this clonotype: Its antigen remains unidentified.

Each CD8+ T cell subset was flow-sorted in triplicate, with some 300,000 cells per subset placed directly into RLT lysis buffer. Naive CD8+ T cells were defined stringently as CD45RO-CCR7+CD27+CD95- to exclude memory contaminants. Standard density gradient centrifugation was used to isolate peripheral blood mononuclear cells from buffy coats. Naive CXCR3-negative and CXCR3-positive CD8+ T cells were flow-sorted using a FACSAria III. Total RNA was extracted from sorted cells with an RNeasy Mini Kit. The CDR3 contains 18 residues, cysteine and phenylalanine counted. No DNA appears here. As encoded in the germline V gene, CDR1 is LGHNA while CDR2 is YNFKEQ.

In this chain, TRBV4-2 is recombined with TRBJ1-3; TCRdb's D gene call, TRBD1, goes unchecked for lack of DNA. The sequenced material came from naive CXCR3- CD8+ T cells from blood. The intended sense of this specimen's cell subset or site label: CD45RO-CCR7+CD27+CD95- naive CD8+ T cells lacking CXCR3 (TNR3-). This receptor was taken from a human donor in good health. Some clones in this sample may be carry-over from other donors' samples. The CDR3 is CASSQDPGQTKLRNTIYF.